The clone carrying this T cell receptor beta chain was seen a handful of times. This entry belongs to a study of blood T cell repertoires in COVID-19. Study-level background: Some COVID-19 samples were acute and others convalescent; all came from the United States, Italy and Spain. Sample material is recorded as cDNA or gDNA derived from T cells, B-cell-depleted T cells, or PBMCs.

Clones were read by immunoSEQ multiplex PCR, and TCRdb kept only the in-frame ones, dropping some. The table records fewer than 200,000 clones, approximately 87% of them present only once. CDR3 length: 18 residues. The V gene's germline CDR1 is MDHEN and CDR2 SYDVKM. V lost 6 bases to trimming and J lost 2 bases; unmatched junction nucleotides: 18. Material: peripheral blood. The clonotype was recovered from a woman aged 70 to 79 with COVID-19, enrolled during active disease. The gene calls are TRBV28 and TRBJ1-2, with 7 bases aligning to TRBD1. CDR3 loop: CASSTFRDSRKPNYGYTF. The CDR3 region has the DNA TGTGCCAGCAGCACTTTTCGGGACAGCCGAAAGCCGAACTATGGCTACACCTTC.